This is a list of T cell receptor beta chains from one sample in a study of T cell repertoires in cytomegalovirus infection. MiXCR, applied by TCRdb to the reads, yields one record per CDR3 protein. This table holds 100,000 to 150,000 distinct CDR3 sequences, almost 9% found once. What was sequenced was PBMCs. The receptors stem from a human donor in good health (CMV status not recorded). Some clones in this sample may be carry-over from other donors' samples. CDR3s include the opening cysteine and the closing phenylalanine or tryptophan. Each record gives: V gene, clone size, D gene, J gene, CDR3 protein, CDR3 DNA. D genes are given only for firm matches. Clone size is given for some rows only: seen once, a few or many times, or a class if the clone is expanded.

TRBV7-9	many	-	TRBJ1-1	CASSSQGALNTEAFF	TGTGCCAGCAGCTCACAGGGCGCATTGAACACTGAAGCTTTCTTT
TRBV2	many	TRBD2	TRBJ2-5	CASGSGGSYGETQYF	TGTGCCAGCGGGTCGGGGGGGTCCTACGGAGAGACCCAGTACTTC
TRBV7-2	many	-	TRBJ1-6	CASSLAYRPPLHF	TGTGCCAGCAGCTTAGCTTACCGGCCACCCCTCCACTTT
TRBV14	many	-	TRBJ1-1	CASSPDLLSEVAFF	TGTGCCAGCAGCCCGGATCTCCTGTCAGAAGTAGCTTTCTTT
TRBV7-9	many	TRBD1	TRBJ2-6	CASSPGQGLINVLTF	TGTGCCAGCAGCCCGGGACAGGGTCTAATCAACGTCCTGACTTTC
TRBV28	few	TRBD1	TRBJ2-7	CASSLTGGAYEQYF	TGTGCCAGCAGCCTGACAGGGGGCGCTTACGAGCAGTACTTC
TRBV2	many	-	TRBJ1-5	CASSYQGGLSNQPQHF	TGTGCCAGCAGTTACCAAGGGGGGTTGAGCAATCAGCCCCAGCATTTT
TRBV7-7	many	-	TRBJ2-7	CASSLVRGSEQYF	TGTGCCAGCAGCTTAGTACGGGGATCCGAGCAGTACTTC
TRBV7-9	many	-	TRBJ2-7	CASSLGAGHSYEQYF	TGTGCCAGCAGCCTTGGGGCCGGACACTCCTACGAGCAGTACTTC
TRBV6-2/TRBV6-3	-	-	TRBJ1-5	CASRTENSNQPQHF	TGTGCCAGCAGGACAGAAAATAGCAATCAGCCCCAGCATTTT
TRBV3-1	few	TRBD2	TRBJ2-2	CASRAGLINTGELFF	TGTGCCAGCAGAGCGGGACTGATAAACACCGGGGAGCTGTTTTTT
TRBV20-1	many	TRBD1	TRBJ2-3	CSARGTGGSTDTQYF	TGCAGTGCTAGAGGAACAGGGGGAAGCACAGATACGCAGTATTTT
TRBV20-1	many	TRBD2	TRBJ2-1	CSAATSGGGSSYNEQFF	TGCAGTGCTGCGACTAGCGGGGGGGGTAGCTCCTACAATGAGCAGTTCTTC
TRBV29-1	few	TRBD2	TRBJ2-3	CSVERLAGNTDTQYF	TGCAGCGTTGAAAGACTAGCGGGGAACACAGATACGCAGTATTTT
TRBV12-3/TRBV12-4	few	TRBD2	TRBJ2-1	CASSFAGGRINEQFF	TGTGCCAGCAGTTTTGCGGGGGGAAGAATCAATGAGCAGTTCTTC
TRBV6-2/TRBV6-3	many	TRBD1	TRBJ1-1	CASSSYRGGTEAFF	TGTGCCAGCAGTTCGTACAGGGGAGGCACTGAAGCTTTCTTT
TRBV29-1	many	TRBD2	TRBJ2-7	CSVKPSGGNEQYF	TGCAGCGTTAAGCCTAGCGGGGGCAACGAGCAGTACTTC